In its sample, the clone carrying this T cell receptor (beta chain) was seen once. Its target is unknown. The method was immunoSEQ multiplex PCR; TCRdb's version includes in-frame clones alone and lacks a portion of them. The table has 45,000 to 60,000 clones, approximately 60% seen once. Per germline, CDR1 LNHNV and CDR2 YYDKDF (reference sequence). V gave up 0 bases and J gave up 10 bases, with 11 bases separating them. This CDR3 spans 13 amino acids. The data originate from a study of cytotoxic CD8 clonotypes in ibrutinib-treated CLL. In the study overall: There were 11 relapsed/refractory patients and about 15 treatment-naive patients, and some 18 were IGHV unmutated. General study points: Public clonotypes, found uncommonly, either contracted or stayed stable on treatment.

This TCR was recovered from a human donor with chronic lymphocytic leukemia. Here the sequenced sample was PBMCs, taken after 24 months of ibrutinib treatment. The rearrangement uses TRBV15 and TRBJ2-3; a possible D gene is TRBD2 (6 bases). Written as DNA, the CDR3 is TGTGCCACCAGCAGAGATTTTGGGGAGGCGCAGTATTTT. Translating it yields CATSRDFGEAQYF.